This TCR beta chain was identified during a study of blood T cell repertoires in COVID-19. V was clipped by 3 bases and J by 7 bases, with 10 bases between them. There are 13 residues in the CDR3. Germline V gene data show CDR1 as LGHDT and CDR2 as YNNKEL (reference sequence). As handled by the study authors: Cell counts per sample came from amplifying reference gene primers. Libraries were prepared by immunoSEQ multiplex PCR; TCRdb keeps only in-frame clonotypes and omits some of them. Clone size and V and J calls were adopted from that table, with D and trimming inferred from the DNA. The data show 200,000 to 250,000 clones, about 83% seen once.

The V and J genes are TRBV3-1 (or the pseudogene TRBV3-2) and TRBJ1-3; D gene ambiguous. The source material was peripheral blood. This sequence originates from an elderly man with acute or convalescent COVID-19. The CDR3 DNA reads as TGTGCCAGCAGCCAGGGCAGTGTGAACACCATATATTTT. Amino acid sequence: CASSQGSVNTIYF.